This TCR beta chain appears in the sequencing data of a study of cytomegalovirus exposure and HLA in healthy donors. Trimming shortened V by 4 bases and J by 1 base, and 11 bases separated the two germline ends. The CDR3 length is 15 residues. From germline, CDR1 is MGHRA and CDR2 YSYEKL. Study-wide points: Rare TCR sequences dominated, though some public TCRs recurred in many donors.

As concerns this clone: Its antigen is as yet unknown.

13 Jbeta primers and 60 Vbeta primers were used for the PCR. Libraries were prepared by immunoSEQ multiplex PCR; TCRdb keeps only in-frame clonotypes and omits some of them. The sample has 100,000 to 150,000 clones, about 80% seen once. The chain employs TRBV4-1 and TRBJ1-3; no clear D. The sequence derives from a woman aged 45-65 years in good health and CMV-seronegative. The source material was PBMCs. CDR3 nucleotides: TGCGCCAGCAGCCCCCAACACCTTTCTGGAAACACCATATATTTT. Encoded protein: CASSPQHLSGNTIYF.